This T cell receptor beta chain appears in the sequencing data of a study of T cells after yellow fever vaccination. This CDR3 is built from 18 residues. With V trimmed by 0 bases and J by 1 base, 11 bases remained unmatched. Germline values: CDR1 DFQATT, CDR2 SNEGSKA (reference sequence). Overall study findings and caveats: The presence of abundant clonotypes contaminating from the bulk population was possible in FACS-sorted repertoires. The appearance of a small share of clonotypes in both CD4 and CD8 compartments was observed.

TCR cDNA was made by 5'RACE template switching, adding a universal primer site and UMIs. TCRdb re-analysed the 5' RACE reads in MiXCR, keeping a single row per CDR3 protein. Among hundreds of thousands of distinct CDR3 sequences listed, roughly 12% were seen once. There are a few counts of this clonotype. The antigen remains undetermined. The sequence was collected from a man aged 25-40 years who received the YFV17D yellow fever vaccine. V and J are TRBV20-1 and TRBJ2-7; 11 bases align to TRBD1. Sample: PBMCs, taken on the day of the yellow fever booster vaccination. The CDR3 spells CSARDRTGGVVSSYEQYF. DNA of the CDR3: TGCAGTGCTAGAGACCGGACAGGGGGCGTAGTCTCTTCCTACGAGCAGTACTTC.